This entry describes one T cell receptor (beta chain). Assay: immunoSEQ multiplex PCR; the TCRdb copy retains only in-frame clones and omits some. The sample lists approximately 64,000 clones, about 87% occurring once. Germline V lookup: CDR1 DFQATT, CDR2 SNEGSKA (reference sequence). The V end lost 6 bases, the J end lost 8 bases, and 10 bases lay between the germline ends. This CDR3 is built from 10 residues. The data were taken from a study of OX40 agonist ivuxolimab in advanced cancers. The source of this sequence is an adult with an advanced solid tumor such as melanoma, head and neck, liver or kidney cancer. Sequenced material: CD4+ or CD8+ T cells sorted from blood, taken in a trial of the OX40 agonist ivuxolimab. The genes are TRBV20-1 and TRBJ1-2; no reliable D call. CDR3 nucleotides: TGCAGTGCCCGTCGGGCCGGCTACACCTTC. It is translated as CSARRAGYTF.